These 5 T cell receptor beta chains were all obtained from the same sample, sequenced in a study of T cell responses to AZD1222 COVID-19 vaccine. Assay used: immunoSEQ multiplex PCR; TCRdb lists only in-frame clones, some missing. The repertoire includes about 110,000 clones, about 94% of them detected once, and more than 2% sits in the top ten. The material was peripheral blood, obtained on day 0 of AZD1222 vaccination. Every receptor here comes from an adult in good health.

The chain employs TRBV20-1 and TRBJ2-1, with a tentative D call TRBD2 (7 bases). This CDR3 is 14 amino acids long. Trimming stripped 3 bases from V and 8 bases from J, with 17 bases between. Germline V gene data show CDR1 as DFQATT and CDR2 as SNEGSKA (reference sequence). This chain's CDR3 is CSASAGGPRDEQFF. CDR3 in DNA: TGCAGTGCTAGTGCCGGGGGGCCAAGAGATGAGCAGTTCTTC.

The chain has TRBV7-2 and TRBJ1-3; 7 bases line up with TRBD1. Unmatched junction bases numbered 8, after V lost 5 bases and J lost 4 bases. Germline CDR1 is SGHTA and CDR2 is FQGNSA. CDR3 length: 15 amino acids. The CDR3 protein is CASSPQTGTGNTIYF. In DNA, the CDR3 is TGTGCCAGCAGCCCACAGACAGGGACAGGAAACACCATATATTTT.

The CDR3 DNA is TGCAGTGCTAGTATCTTGATTGAGGGCTATGGCTACACCTTC. Translated: CSASILIEGYGYTF. The J gene is TRBJ1-2, the V gene TRBV20-1; D is unclear. CDR3 size: 14 residues. CDR1 and CDR2 (germline): DFQATT, SNEGSKA (reference sequence). With 3 bases removed from V and 4 bases from J, the gap between germline ends came to 15 bases.

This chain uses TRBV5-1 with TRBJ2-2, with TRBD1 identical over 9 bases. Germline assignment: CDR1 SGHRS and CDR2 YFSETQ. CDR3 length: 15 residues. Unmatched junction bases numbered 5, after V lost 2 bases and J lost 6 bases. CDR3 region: CASSLQGARSGELFF. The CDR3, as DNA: TGCGCCAGCAGCTTACAGGGGGCGCGGTCCGGGGAGCTGTTTTTT.

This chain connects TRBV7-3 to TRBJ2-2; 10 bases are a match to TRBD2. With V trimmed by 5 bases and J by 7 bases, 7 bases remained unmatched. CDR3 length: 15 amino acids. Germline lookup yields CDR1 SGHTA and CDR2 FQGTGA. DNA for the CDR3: TGTGCCAGCAGCGAAGCGGGAGGGCCCGGCGGGGAGCTGTTTTTT. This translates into CASSEAGGPGGELFF.